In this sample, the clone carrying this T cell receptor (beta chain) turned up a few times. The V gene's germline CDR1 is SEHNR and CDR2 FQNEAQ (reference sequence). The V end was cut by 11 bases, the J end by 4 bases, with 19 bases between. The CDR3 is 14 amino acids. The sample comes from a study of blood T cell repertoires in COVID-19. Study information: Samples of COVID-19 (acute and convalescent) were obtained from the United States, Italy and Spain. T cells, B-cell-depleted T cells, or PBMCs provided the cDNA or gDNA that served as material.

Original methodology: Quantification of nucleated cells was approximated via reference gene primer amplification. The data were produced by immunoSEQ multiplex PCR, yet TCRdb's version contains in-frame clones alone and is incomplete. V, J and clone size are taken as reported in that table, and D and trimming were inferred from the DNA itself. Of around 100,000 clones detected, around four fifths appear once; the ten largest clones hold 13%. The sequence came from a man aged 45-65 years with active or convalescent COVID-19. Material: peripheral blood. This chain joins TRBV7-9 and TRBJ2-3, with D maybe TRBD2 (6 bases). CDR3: CAPGRPSEADTQYF. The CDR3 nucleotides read TGTGCCCCCGGCCGTCCTAGCGAGGCAGATACGCAGTATTTT.